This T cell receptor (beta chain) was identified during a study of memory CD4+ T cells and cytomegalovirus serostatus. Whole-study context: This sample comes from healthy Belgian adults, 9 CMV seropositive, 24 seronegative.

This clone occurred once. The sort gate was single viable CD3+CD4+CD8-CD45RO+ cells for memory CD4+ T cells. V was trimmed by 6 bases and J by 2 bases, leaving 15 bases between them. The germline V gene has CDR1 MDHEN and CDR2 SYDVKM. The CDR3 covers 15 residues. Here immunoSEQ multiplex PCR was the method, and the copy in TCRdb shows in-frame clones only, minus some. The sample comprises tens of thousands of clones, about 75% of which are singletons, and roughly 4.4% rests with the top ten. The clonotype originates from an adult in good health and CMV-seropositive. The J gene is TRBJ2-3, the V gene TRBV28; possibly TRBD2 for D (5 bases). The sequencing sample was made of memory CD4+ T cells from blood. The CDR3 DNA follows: TGTGCCAGCAGGAAGTCTCGCGGACTCACAGATACGCAGTATTTT. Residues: CASRKSRGLTDTQYF. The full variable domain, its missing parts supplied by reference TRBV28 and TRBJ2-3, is DVKVTQSSRYLVKRTGEKVFLECVQDMDHENMFWYRQDPGLGLRLIYFSYDVKMKEKGDIPEGYSVSREKKERFSLILESASTNQTSMYLCASRKSRGLTDTQYFGPGTRLTVL.